This is a list of T cell receptor beta chains from one sample in a study of T cell repertoires in cytomegalovirus infection. TCRdb fed the reads into MiXCR, producing one record per CDR3 protein. The sample has tens of thousands of distinct CDR3 sequences, about 4.2% seen once. Sequenced material: PBMCs. The receptors shown here come from a human donor in good health (CMV status not recorded). Some clones in this sample may be carry-over from other donors' samples. CDR3s include the opening cysteine and the closing phenylalanine or tryptophan. Each record gives: D gene, V gene, clone size, J gene, CDR3 DNA, CDR3 protein. A D gene is named only where the DNA matches it firmly. Clone size is not always given. Where it is, it says once, few, many or a class for expanded clones.

>-|TRBV7-2|many|TRBJ1-5
TGTGCCAGCAGCTTAGGTATCAGGGGAAATCAGCCCCAGCATTTT
CASSLGIRGNQPQHF
>-|TRBV7-3|many|TRBJ1-1
TGTGCCAGCAGCTTGACCGGTGGCACTGAAGCTTTCTTT
CASSLTGGTEAFF
>-|TRBV7-8|many|TRBJ2-5
TGTGCCAGCAGCTCCCCCGGGGCGTGGCAAGAGACCCAGTACTTC
CASSSPGAWQETQYF
>TRBD2|TRBV11-3|many|TRBJ2-3
TGTGCCAGCAGCTTAGTCAGCGGGGGCCCAGATACGCAGTATTTT
CASSLVSGGPDTQYF
>-|TRBV7-2|few|TRBJ1-2
TGTGCCAGCAGCTTAGCGCGTAGGGTGGGCGGCTACACCTTC
CASSLARRVGGYTF
>-|TRBV7-2|many|TRBJ1-2
TGTGCCAGCAGCTACGATTCCGGGACTGGCTACACCTTC
CASSYDSGTGYTF
>-|TRBV7-9|many|TRBJ1-6
TGTGCCAGCAGCTTACGGACAGCATATTCACCCCTCCACTTT
CASSLRTAYSPLHF
>-|TRBV9|many|TRBJ2-1
TGTGCCAGCAGCTTCTTAACCCACAATGAGCAGTTCTTC
CASSFLTHNEQFF
>TRBD1|TRBV20-1|many|TRBJ1-4
TGCAGTGCCCAGGGACAGGGAGGTGAAAAACTGTTTTTT
CSAQGQGGEKLFF
>TRBD1|TRBV20-1|few|TRBJ2-1
TGCAGTGTTACCGGACAGGGGTTCGATGAGCAGTTCTTC
CSVTGQGFDEQFF
>-|TRBV7-2|-|TRBJ1-5
TGTGCCAGCAACGCGGGTCCCAATCAGCCCCAGCATTTT
CASNAGPNQPQHF
>TRBD1|TRBV11-2|few|TRBJ2-1
TGTGCCAGCAGCTTGTACCCACAGGGGATGATCGACAATGAGCAGTTCTTC
CASSLYPQGMIDNEQFF
>TRBD1|TRBV2|many|TRBJ1-1
TGTGCCAGCACCGCCGAGGGACAGGGTTCGACTGAAGCTTTCTTT
CASTAEGQGSTEAFF
>TRBD2|TRBV7-2|many|TRBJ2-1
TGTGCCAGCAGCGTGGGAGGGGCCAATGAGCAGTTCTTC
CASSVGGANEQFF
>TRBD2|TRBV5-6|many|TRBJ2-2
TGTGCCAGCAGCTTGGCGGGACTAGCGGGGAGGACCGGGGAGCTGTTTTTT
CASSLAGLAGRTGELFF
>-|TRBV7-2|many|TRBJ2-5
TGTGCCAGCAGCCAGGGGACGCCGGCCCGGGAGACCCAGTACTTC
CASSQGTPARETQYF
>TRBD1|TRBV7-8|many|TRBJ1-1
TGTGCCAGCAGCTTAAGGGGGCCCACTGAAGCTTTCTTT
CASSLRGPTEAFF